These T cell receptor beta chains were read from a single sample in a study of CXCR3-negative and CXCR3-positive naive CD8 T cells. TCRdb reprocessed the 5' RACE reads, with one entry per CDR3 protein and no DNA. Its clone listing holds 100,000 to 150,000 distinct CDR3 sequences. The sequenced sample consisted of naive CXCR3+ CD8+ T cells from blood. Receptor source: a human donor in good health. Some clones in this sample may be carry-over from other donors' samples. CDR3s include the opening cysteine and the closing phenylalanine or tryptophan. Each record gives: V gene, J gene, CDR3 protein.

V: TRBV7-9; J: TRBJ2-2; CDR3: CASSRAGELFF
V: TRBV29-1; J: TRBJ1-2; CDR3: CSVLVLDSSSYGYTF
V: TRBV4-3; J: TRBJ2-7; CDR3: CASSLRQGYEQYF
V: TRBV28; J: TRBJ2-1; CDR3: CASSFRGGANEQFF
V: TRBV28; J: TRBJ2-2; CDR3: CASSFPTPQGVGELFF
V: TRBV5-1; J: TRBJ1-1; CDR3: CASSPCLKDSTGCTEAFF
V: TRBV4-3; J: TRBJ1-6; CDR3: CASSQDRGSSYNSPLHF
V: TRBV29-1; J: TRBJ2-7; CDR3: CSAVTGGGYEQYF
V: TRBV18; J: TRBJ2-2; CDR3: CASSPPTSAAGELFF
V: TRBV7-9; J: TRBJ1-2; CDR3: CASSFGGNGDYTF
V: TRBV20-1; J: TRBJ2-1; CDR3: CSARVAPDNEQFF
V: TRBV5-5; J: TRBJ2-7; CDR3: CASSPLAEQYF
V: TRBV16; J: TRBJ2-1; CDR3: CASSQPGGAIGVSNEQFF
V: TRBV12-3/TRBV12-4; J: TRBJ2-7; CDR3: CASSLAPSYEQYF
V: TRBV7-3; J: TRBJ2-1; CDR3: CASSSDSYNEQFF
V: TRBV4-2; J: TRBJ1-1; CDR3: CASSHLQGSNTEAFF